This TCR beta chain was obtained from a study of blood T cell repertoires in COVID-19. Study-level background: Samples representing acute and convalescent COVID-19 were sourced from the United States, Italy and Spain. PBMCs, B-cell-depleted T cells, or T cells provided the cDNA or gDNA that made up the material.

The CDR3 has 13 amino acids. V lost 8 bases, J lost 0 bases, and 8 bases lay in between. From germline, CDR1 is MGHDK and CDR2 SYGVNS. Original methodology: Cell counts per sample came from amplifying reference gene primers. Using immunoSEQ multiplex PCR, the repertoire was profiled, and TCRdb retains in-frame clones only, with some absent. The V and J calls and clone size were taken over from that table, and D and trimming were inferred from the DNA. The data hold about 200,000 clones, with around nine tenths observed a single time. The sequenced sample consisted of peripheral blood. The chain carries TRBV25-1 and TRBJ1-3, with a possible D match to TRBD1 (5 bases). The sequence came from a man aged 40-49 years with acute or convalescent COVID-19. CDR3 residues: CASWGGSGNTIYF. The CDR3 DNA reads as TGTGCCAGCTGGGGGGGCTCTGGAAACACCATATATTTT.